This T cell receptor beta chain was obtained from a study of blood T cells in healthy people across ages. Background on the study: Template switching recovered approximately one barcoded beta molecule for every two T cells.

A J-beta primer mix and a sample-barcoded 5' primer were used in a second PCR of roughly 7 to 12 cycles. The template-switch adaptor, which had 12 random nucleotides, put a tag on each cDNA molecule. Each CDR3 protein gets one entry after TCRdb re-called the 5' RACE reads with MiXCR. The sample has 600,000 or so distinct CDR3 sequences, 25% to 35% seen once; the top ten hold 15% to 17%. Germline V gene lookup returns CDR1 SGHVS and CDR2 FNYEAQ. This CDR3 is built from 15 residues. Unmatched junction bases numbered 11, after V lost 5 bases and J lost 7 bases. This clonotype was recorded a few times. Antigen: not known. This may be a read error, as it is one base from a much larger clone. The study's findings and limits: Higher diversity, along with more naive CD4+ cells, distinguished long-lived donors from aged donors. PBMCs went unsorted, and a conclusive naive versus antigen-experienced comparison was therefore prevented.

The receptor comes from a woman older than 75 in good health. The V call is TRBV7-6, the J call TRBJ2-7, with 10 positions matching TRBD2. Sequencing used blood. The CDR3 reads CASSHSGGAYNEQYF. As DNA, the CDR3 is TGTGCCAGCAGCCACAGCGGGGGGGCATACAATGAGCAGTACTTC.